This is a list of T cell receptor beta chains from one sample in a study of blood T cell repertoires in COVID-19. Using immunoSEQ multiplex PCR, the repertoire was profiled, and TCRdb retains in-frame clones only, with some absent. The data contain approximately 170,000 clones, about 85% of them singletons. Material for sequencing was PBMCs or T cells enriched from blood (not recorded which). These receptors all come from a woman aged 50 to 65 who had recovered from COVID-19. CDR3s include the opening cysteine and the closing phenylalanine or tryptophan. Each record gives: D gene, clone size, CDR3 length, J gene, V gene, CDR3 protein, CDR3 DNA. D genes are given only for firm matches. Clone sizes are given selectively: once, few, many, or a class where the clone is expanded.

-	-	15	TRBJ1-4	TRBV6-2/TRBV6-3	CASSYSDRSTEKLFF	TGTGCCAGCAGTTATTCAGACAGATCTACTGAAAAACTGTTTTTT
-	once	12	TRBJ2-7	TRBV7-9	CASSLAEYEQYF	TGTGCCAGCAGCTTAGCAGAGTACGAGCAGTACTTC
-	-	14	TRBJ1-1	TRBV5-1	CASSLLLPNTEAFF	TGCGCCAGCAGCCTCCTTCTCCCGAACACTGAAGCTTTCTTT
TRBD1	-	15	TRBJ2-5	TRBV6-2/TRBV6-3	CASSKNRGEGETQYF	TGTGCCAGCAGCAAAAACAGGGGAGAGGGAGAGACCCAGTACTTC
TRBD1	few	15	TRBJ2-2	TRBV6-1	CASIMGQGRSGELFF	TGTGCCAGCATTATGGGACAGGGAAGGTCGGGGGAGCTGTTTTTT
-	-	15	TRBJ1-6	TRBV5-1	CASSLGAGRWSPLHF	TGCGCCAGCAGCTTGGGGGCCGGGAGATGGTCACCCCTCCACTTT
-	-	12	TRBJ2-7	TRBV28	CASSYRAYEQYF	TGTGCCAGCAGTTACAGAGCCTACGAGCAGTACTTC
TRBD2	once	17	TRBJ2-3	TRBV28	CASSLTKAGGRTDTQYF	TGTGCCAGCAGTTTAACGAAAGCGGGAGGTCGGACAGATACGCAGTATTTT
-	-	15	TRBJ1-5	TRBV7-2	CASSSDFNIYQPQHF	TGTGCCAGCAGCTCCGACTTCAACATATATCAGCCCCAGCATTTT
TRBD2	-	15	TRBJ2-5	TRBV7-2	CASSLDGGARETQYF	TGTGCCAGCAGCTTAGACGGGGGGGCGAGAGAGACCCAGTACTTC
-	-	11	TRBJ2-7	TRBV2	CASTRGGEQYF	TGTGCCAGCACTAGAGGTGGGGAGCAGTACTTC
-	-	16	TRBJ2-2	TRBV5-4	CASSLGGGGYTGELFF	TGTGCCAGCAGCTTGGGTGGGGGAGGTTACACCGGGGAGCTGTTTTTT
TRBD1	-	16	TRBJ1-3	TRBV7-2	CASSLAGTGGRNTIYF	TGTGCCAGCAGCTTGGCAGGGACAGGGGGAAGAAACACCATATATTTT
-	-	15	TRBJ2-6	TRBV6-5	CATNRVGSGANVLTF	TGTGCCACGAACAGGGTTGGCTCTGGGGCCAACGTCCTGACTTTC
-	-	16	TRBJ1-1	TRBV28	CASSLTDSFGAAEAFF	TGTGCCAGCAGTTTGACGGACAGTTTCGGGGCCGCTGAAGCTTTCTTT
-	-	13	TRBJ2-4	TRBV7-9	CASGSGAKNIQYF	TGTGCTTCGGGGTCGGGAGCCAAAAACATTCAGTACTTC
-	-	16	TRBJ1-2	TRBV7-3	CASSLYAGASNYGYTF	TGTGCCAGCAGCTTATATGCAGGGGCTAGTAACTATGGCTACACCTTC
-	once	15	TRBJ2-2	TRBV25-1	CASSGGQTNTGELFF	TGTGCCAGCAGTGGTGGCCAGACGAACACCGGGGAGCTGTTTTTT
-	once	13	TRBJ2-2	TRBV5-1	CASSFYGTGELFF	TGCGCCAGCAGCTTCTATGGCACCGGGGAGCTGTTTTTT
TRBD2	-	13	TRBJ2-1	TRBV5-6	CASSLAGRAEQFF	TGTGCCAGCAGCTTGGCTGGGAGGGCTGAGCAGTTCTTC
TRBD1	-	16	TRBJ1-6	TRBV6-2/TRBV6-3	CASSQEDRRGNSPLHF	TGTGCCAGCAGTCAAGAGGACAGGCGAGGGAATTCACCCCTCCACTTT
TRBD2	-	16	TRBJ2-3	TRBV5-5	CASTQLQAGGTDTQYF	TGTGCCAGCACCCAGCTCCAAGCGGGGGGGACAGATACGCAGTATTTT
-	-	16	TRBJ2-5	TRBV7-9	CASSSTQGGLMKTQYF	TGTGCCAGCAGCTCGACACAGGGGGGACTAATGAAGACCCAGTACTTC
-	few	14	TRBJ2-7	TRBV7-2	CASSLGTYTYEQYF	TGTGCCAGCAGCTTAGGGACATACACCTACGAGCAGTACTTC
TRBD2	once	15	TRBJ2-1	TRBV6-5	CASSTLAGIYNEQFF	TGTGCCAGCAGCACACTAGCGGGAATATACAATGAGCAGTTCTTC
TRBD2	-	16	TRBJ2-1	TRBV11-2	CASSALAGGPYNEQFF	TGTGCCAGCAGCGCATTAGCGGGGGGGCCTTACAATGAGCAGTTCTTC
-	-	14	TRBJ1-1	TRBV27	CASIRHGGDTEAFF	TGTGCCAGCATTAGGCACGGGGGAGATACTGAAGCTTTCTTT
-	-	14	TRBJ2-7	TRBV5-1	CASGRGSSPYEQYF	TGCGCCAGCGGTCGAGGGAGTTCTCCGTACGAGCAGTACTTC